The source of this T cell receptor beta chain is a study of blood T cells in healthy people across ages. Study at large: Using template switching, researchers captured about one barcoded beta molecule for each two T cells.

Study-wide findings and caveats: Unsorted PBMCs ruled out conclusive naive versus antigen-experienced comparison.

Together with a sample-barcoded 5' primer, a J-beta primer mix was included in a second PCR lasting roughly 6 to 12 cycles. Every molecule of cDNA carried a tag from a template-switch adaptor with 12 random nucleotides. TCRdb independently ran MiXCR on the 5' RACE reads; one entry per CDR3 protein. The top ten clones hold 7.7% of a sample with around 1.7 million distinct CDR3 sequences, roughly 28% of them seen once. Regarding this clonotype: The antigen remains unidentified.

CDR1 and CDR2 (germline): SGHTA, FQGTGA. Unmatched junction bases numbered 10, after V lost 6 bases and J lost 0 bases. This CDR3 has 20 amino acids. Healthy Caucasian individuals from Russia aged roughly 6 to 100 served as donors. The sequence came from a woman in her thirties in good health. The sequencing sample was made of blood. The chain employs TRBV7-3 and TRBJ2-2; TRBD2 matches at 16 bases. DNA for the CDR3: TGTGCCAGCAGACCAGACCTAGGGACTAGCGGGGGGGCGAACACCGGGGAGCTGTTTTTT. This translates into CASRPDLGTSGGANTGELFF.